What follows are 10 T cell receptor beta chains derived from one specimen sequenced in a study of T-cell reconstitution after alpha-beta-depleted transplantation in children. Unique molecular identifiers were incorporated during preparation of the TCRbeta library. TCRdb re-analysed the PCR reads in MiXCR, keeping a single row per CDR3 protein. Of tens of thousands of distinct CDR3 sequences listed, roughly 5.2% are singletons. The sequencing here drew on PBMCs, mostly from graft donor cells, taken 180 days after TCRalphabeta/CD19-depleted stem cell transplant. Source of these receptors: a boy in the first two years of life who had a stem cell transplant for acute myeloid leukemia, so the T cells may come from the graft donor.

This clonotype showed up many times. The V and J genes are TRBV5-6 and TRBJ2-7; a weak D match, TRBD2 (6 bases). Trimming shortened V by 2 bases and J by 0 bases, and 6 bases separated the two germline ends. The CDR3 has 13 residues. The germline gives CDR1 SGHDT, CDR2 YYEEEE. The CDR3 here is CASSFGSSYEQYF. The CDR3 DNA is TGTGCCAGCAGCTTCGGGAGCTCCTACGAGCAGTACTTC.

This chain connects TRBV11-3 to TRBJ2-7; 10 nucleotides match TRBD2. This CDR3 has 18 residues. CDR1 is SGHNT and CDR2 is YENEEA in the germline V gene. The CDR3 DNA follows: TGTGGGAGCAGCTTAAGCCCTTTTAGCGGGGGGTTGGTTTACGAGCAGTACTTC. It specifies CGSSLSPFSGGLVYEQYF.

This clonotype was observed many times. The chain joins TRBV20-1 to TRBJ2-3; 9 positions match TRBD1. Germline lookup yields CDR1 DFQATT and CDR2 SNEGSKA (reference sequence). The CDR3 is made up of 15 amino acids. J was trimmed by 6 bases and V by 5 bases; bases with no gene match: 12. The CDR3 sequence: CSAAPGQGLADTQYF. CDR3 bases: TGCAGTGCTGCCCCGGGACAGGGTTTAGCGGATACGCAGTATTTT.

This clonotype has a count of ten or more. The rearrangement uses TRBV20-1 and TRBJ1-2, with D unclear. Trimming removed 0 bases at V and 7 bases at J, with 6 bases between. This CDR3 has 11 residues. Germline-derived CDR1 and CDR2 are DFQATT and SNEGSKA (reference sequence). The CDR3 here is CSARDLGGYTF. The CDR3 DNA is TGCAGTGCTAGAGATCTGGGTGGCTACACCTTC.

There are many counts of this clonotype. The J gene is TRBJ2-1, the V gene TRBV7-9; the D is unclear. Germline values: CDR1 SEHNR, CDR2 FQNEAQ (reference sequence). The CDR3 spans 10 residues. V lost 5 bases to trimming and J lost 7 bases, with 3 bases between them. The CDR3 DNA sequence: TGTGCCAGCAGCCATAATGAGCAGTTCTTC. It is translated as CASSHNEQFF.

This clonotype was found many times. This chain connects TRBV20-1 to TRBJ2-3, with 7 bases aligning to TRBD2. Germline V lookup: CDR1 DFQATT, CDR2 SNEGSKA (reference sequence). Trimming cost V 2 bases and J 4 bases; bases outside gene matches: 9. This CDR3 contains 15 residues. The CDR3 coding sequence is TGCAGTGCTAGACCGCCAGCGGGGTTCTCAGATACGCAGTATTTT. Its protein product is CSARPPAGFSDTQYF.

The sample holds many counts of this clonotype. The rearrangement joins TRBV29-1 to TRBJ2-5, with a possible D match to TRBD1 (6 bases). The CDR3 spans 13 residues. Germline V gives CDR1 SQVTM, CDR2 ANQGSEA. Trimming took off 3 bases at V and 4 bases at J, with 12 bases between the two ends. CDR3 DNA sequence: TGCAGCGTTGACAGGGGCCAAACAGAGACCCAGTACTTC. Protein sequence: CSVDRGQTETQYF. The full variable domain, in which reference TRBV29-1 and TRBJ2-5 provide the parts outside the CDR3, is SAVISQKPSRDICQRGTSLTIQCQVDSQVTMMFWYRQQPGQSLTLIATANQGSEATYESGFVIDKFPISRPNLTFSTLTVSNMSPEDSSIYLCSVDRGQTETQYFGPGTRLLVL.

This clonotype was seen repeatedly, ten times or more. The chain is built from TRBV7-2 and TRBJ2-2; D possibly corresponds to TRBD1 (6 bases). This CDR3 has 15 residues. V was cut by 3 bases and J by 1 base, with 9 bases left in between. Germline lookup yields CDR1 SGHTA and CDR2 FQGNSA. As DNA, the CDR3 is TGTGCCAGCAGCTTTAACAGGGTGAACACCGGGGAGCTGTTTTTT. This encodes CASSFNRVNTGELFF.

This chain connects TRBV27 to TRBJ2-3; TRBD2 agrees at 12 bases. CDR3 length: 17 amino acids. V trimming: 5 bases; J trimming: 6 bases; junction bases outside the gene matches: 12. Germline-derived CDR1 and CDR2 are MNHEY and SMNVEV (reference sequence). The CDR3 spells CASSTVLAGGFLDTQYF. CDR3 coding DNA: TGTGCCAGCAGTACCGTACTAGCGGGGGGATTCCTCGATACGCAGTATTTT.

Remarks on this clonotype: Mismatch with germline at one junction end may stem from a read error. The chain combines TRBV10-3 with TRBJ2-1; TRBD1 matches 7 bases. The CDR3 runs 18 residues. Germline V gene lookup returns CDR1 ENHRY and CDR2 SYGVKD. The CDR3 DNA reads as TGTACCATCAGTTTCCTCTTCCTCCGGGACAGTTTAGGAAATGAGCAGTTCTTC. Residues: CTISFLFLRDSLGNEQFF.